These 22 T cell receptor beta chains originate from one sample sequenced in a study of shared clonotypes between healthy human individuals (TCRdb year 2020). CD8 naive samples were obtained by positive selection for CCR7 among CD45RO-negative cells, yielding a CD45RA+CCR7+ population from which TemRA cells were excluded. The library was generated by the immunoSEQ multiplex PCR assay. TCRdb re-hosts the immuneACCESS table, in-frame sequences only. Its copies lack some clones; in the studies checked, an unresolved V gene accounts for under half of them, and the cause for the rest is not known. For this sample there are around 1.9 million clones; 93% appear just once. Roughly 1.7% of the sample rests with the top ten. The sample was naive CD8+ T cells from PBMCs. The cell subset or site label of this sample denotes: CD45RA+CCR7+. Every receptor here comes from a man aged 18 to 30 in good health. Some clones in this sample may be carry-over from other donors' samples.

This chain connects TRBV7-9 to TRBJ2-6; D uncertain. Germline V lookup: CDR1 SEHNR, CDR2 FQNEAQ (reference sequence). CDR3 length: 17 residues. V gave up 4 bases and J gave up 4 bases, with 17 bases separating them. CDR3 nucleotide sequence: TGTGCCAGCAGCTCGAATCGTCTCCCTAGGGGGGCCAACGTCCTGACTTTC. Translated: CASSSNRLPRGANVLTF. Full variable domain (missing parts from reference TRBV7-9 and TRBJ2-6): DTGVSQNPRHKITKRGQNVTFRCDPISEHNRLYWYRQTLGQGPEFLTYFQNEAQLEKSRLLSDRFSAERPKGSFSTLEIQRTEQGDSAMYLCASSSNRLPRGANVLTFGAGSRLTVL.

This clone was counted once. The V call is TRBV9, the J call TRBJ2-7; TRBD1 aligns across 10 bases. CDR1 and CDR2 (germline): SGDLS, YYNGEE. Trimming took 0 bases from V and 6 from J; bases not matched to a gene: 6. This CDR3 has 15 residues. The CDR3 loop reads CASSVAGTGVTEQYF. In DNA, the CDR3 is TGTGCCAGCAGCGTAGCCGGGACAGGGGTGACCGAGCAGTACTTC.

A remark on this clone: Distinct nucleotide sequences in the sample also encode this CDR3. The chain carries TRBV9 and TRBJ2-5, with D possibly being TRBD2 (5 bases). The V gene lost 0 bases and the J gene lost 2 bases, with 8 bases spanning the gap. CDR3 size: 14 residues. Per the germline V gene, CDR1 is SGDLS and CDR2 is YYNGEE. Here the CDR3 DNA reads TGTGCCAGCAGCGTAGCCGGGGTACAAGAGACCCAGTACTTC. The encoded protein is CASSVAGVQETQYF.

V gene TRBV11-2 combines with J gene TRBJ1-1; D gene ambiguous. Germline loops: CDR1 SGHAT, CDR2 FQNNGV. This CDR3 is 14 amino acids long. The ends were cut back, 2 bases at V and 5 bases at J, with 12 bases in the middle. CDR3 DNA sequence: TGTGCCAGCAGCTTAACAGAGGGTAGAACTGAAGCTTTCTTT. This encodes CASSLTEGRTEAFF.

The chain carries TRBV5-6 and TRBJ2-1; 10 bases match TRBD2. Germline loops: CDR1 SGHDT, CDR2 YYEEEE. This CDR3 is 15 amino acids long. V shed 4 bases, J shed 3 bases, and the junction held 4 bases outside the gene matches. CDR3 sequence: CASSLTSGFYNEQFF. CDR3 coding DNA: TGTGCCAGCAGCCTGACTAGCGGGTTCTACAATGAGCAGTTCTTC.

The chain links TRBV5-1 to TRBJ1-2; TRBD1 matches 7 bases. CDR3 length: 14 residues. Germline lookup yields CDR1 SGHRS and CDR2 YFSETQ. Trimming cost V 5 bases and J 1 base; bases outside gene matches: 5. The CDR3 DNA follows: TGCGCCAGCAGTGGGGACAGCCATAACTATGGCTACACCTTC. Its protein is CASSGDSHNYGYTF.

Here the CDR3 reads CASSYSRGGEAFF. CDR3 nucleotides: TGTGCCAGCAGTTACTCACGGGGAGGCGAAGCTTTCTTT. The chain is built from TRBV6-6 and TRBJ1-1; D is unresolved. The ends were cut back, 0 bases at V and 8 bases at J, with 10 bases in the middle. The CDR3 loop spans 13 amino acids. From germline, CDR1 is MNHNY and CDR2 SVGAGI (reference sequence).

This rearrangement joins TRBV7-2 to TRBJ2-2; 11 nucleotides agree with TRBD2. CDR3 length equals 18 residues. The germline V gene has CDR1 SGHTA and CDR2 FQGNSA. J gave up 2 bases and V 2 bases, and 7 bases lay outside the gene matches. The CDR3, as DNA: TGTGCCAGCAGCTTATTAACTAGCGGGAGACTTAACACCGGGGAGCTGTTTTTT. It yields the protein CASSLLTSGRLNTGELFF.

Note on this clone: The same CDR3 also results from other DNA sequences found in this sample. CDR3 bases: TGTGCCAGCAGTTTATGGCGGGGTGGGGAGCTGTTTTTT. Amino acid sequence: CASSLWRGGELFF. V gene TRBV27 combines with J gene TRBJ2-2; D is possibly TRBD2 (6 bases). The germline CDR1 and CDR2 sequences are MNHEY and SMNVEV (reference sequence). V gave up 1 base and J gave up 8 bases, with 8 bases separating them. The CDR3 consists of 13 residues.

CDR3 amino acids: CACRRDQQFF. The CDR3 region has the DNA TGTGCCTGTCGGAGAGACCAGCAGTTCTTC. This sequence joins TRBV6-1 and TRBJ2-1; D is unresolved. The CDR3 is 10 amino acids. V lost 11 bases to trimming and J lost 11 bases, with 13 bases between them. From germline, CDR1 is MNHNS and CDR2 SASEGT.

This sequence joins TRBV13 and TRBJ2-7; TRBD1 or TRBD2 may be the D gene (5 bases each). V lost 5 bases and J lost 5, with 13 bases in between. CDR1 is PRHDT, CDR2 FYEKMQ, per germline (reference sequence). The CDR3 is made up of 13 amino acids. In nucleotides, the CDR3 is TGTGCCAGCAGCCTCGGGGCACGGGACGAGCAGTACTTC. Its translation: CASSLGARDEQYF.

V usage is TRBV4-3 and J usage is TRBJ1-2, with 7 bases identical to TRBD1. With V trimmed by 3 bases and J by 4 bases, 8 bases remained unmatched. CDR3 size: 15 residues. CDR1 is LGHNA and CDR2 is YSLEER in the germline V gene. The CDR3 DNA sequence: TGCGCCAGCAGCCAGGAAAACAGGGGCGGCTATGGCTACACCTTC. Residues: CASSQENRGGYGYTF.

This sequence joins TRBV27 and TRBJ1-1; D is uncertain. The V gene's germline CDR1 is MNHEY and CDR2 SMNVEV (reference sequence). V shed 4 bases and J shed 1 base, with 13 bases lying between them. The CDR3 is made up of 15 amino acids. For the CDR3, the DNA is TGTGCCAGCAGTTCCATACTTGGGAGGAACACTGAAGCTTTCTTT. Amino acid sequence: CASSSILGRNTEAFF.

The chain has TRBV7-9 and TRBJ2-1, with a weak D call TRBD1 (7 bases). Per germline, CDR1 SEHNR and CDR2 FQNEAQ (reference sequence). This CDR3 region has 15 residues. The V gene lost 5 bases and the J gene lost 0 bases, with 11 bases spanning the gap. In DNA, the CDR3 is TGTGCCAGCAGCCCAGGGGGGCCCTCCTACAATGAGCAGTTCTTC. It yields the protein CASSPGGPSYNEQFF.

As for this clone: Other DNA sequences of this sample code for an identical CDR3. This chain connects TRBV19 to TRBJ1-2; D perhaps matches TRBD1 (5 bases). Trimming left V 3 bases short and J 8 bases short, with 10 bases between. The germline V gene encodes CDR1 LNHDA and CDR2 SQIVND (reference sequence). The CDR3 totals 12 residues. The CDR3 spells CASSIGAGGYTF. CDR3 DNA: TGTGCCAGTAGTATTGGGGCAGGAGGCTACACCTTC.

V usage is TRBV29-1 and J usage is TRBJ2-1; a possible D gene is TRBD2 (7 bases). The CDR3 loop spans 18 amino acids. V was trimmed by 6 bases and J by 4 bases, leaving 28 bases between them. Per germline, CDR1 SQVTM and CDR2 ANQGSEA. This CDR3 is CSVHPRGAETTPYNEQFF. DNA of the CDR3: TGCAGCGTACACCCTCGGGGGGCCGAGACTACCCCGTACAATGAGCAGTTCTTC.

This chain connects TRBV27 to TRBJ2-2; possible D gene TRBD1, 6 bases. V lost 7 bases, J lost 7 bases, and 13 bases lay in between. CDR1 and CDR2 (germline): MNHEY, SMNVEV (reference sequence). There are 13 residues in the CDR3. Written as DNA, the CDR3 is TGTGCCAGCAATAACAGGGATGGCGGGGAGCTGTTTTTT. Protein sequence: CASNNRDGGELFF.

In DNA form, the CDR3 reads TGTGCCAGCAGGGCCCTGGGGGGCACCGGGGAGCTGTTTTTT. It codes for CASRALGGTGELFF. The rearrangement uses TRBV9 and TRBJ2-2; TRBD2 is a possible D gene (6 bases). Deletions cut 5 bases from V and 4 bases from J, with 12 bases between. Germline CDR1 SGDLS, CDR2 YYNGEE. This CDR3 comprises 14 residues.

This clone was seen once. The rearrangement joins TRBV11-2 to TRBJ2-1; D is perhaps TRBD2 (5 bases). The CDR3 consists of 16 residues. The V end lost 1 base, the J end lost 0 bases, and 10 bases lay between the germline ends. CDR1 and CDR2 (germline): SGHAT, FQNNGV. CDR3 protein: CASSLASKISYNEQFF. CDR3 sequence (DNA): TGTGCCAGCAGCTTAGCTAGCAAGATCTCCTACAATGAGCAGTTCTTC.

About this clone itself: At the DNA level, this CDR3 is encoded by other sequences in the same sample as well. CDR3 in amino acids: CASSDWGTGELFF. CDR3 DNA: TGTGCCAGCTCCGATTGGGGAACCGGGGAGCTGTTTTTT. The gene calls are TRBV6-1 and TRBJ2-2; D not certain. Germline lookup yields CDR1 MNHNS and CDR2 SASEGT. Between the trimmed V and J ends, which lost 8 bases and 5 bases, there was a span of 12 bases. CDR3 length: 13 amino acids.

This rearrangement joins TRBV19 to TRBJ2-7; tentatively, D is TRBD1 or TRBD2 (5 bases each). V gave up 10 bases and J gave up 1 base, with 14 bases separating them. The germline gives CDR1 LNHDA, CDR2 SQIVND (reference sequence). The CDR3 loop spans 13 amino acids. The CDR3 region is CATVGDPSYEQYF. As DNA, the CDR3 is TGTGCCACCGTTGGGGACCCTTCCTACGAGCAGTACTTC.

The table lists this clone with a count of one. The rearrangement links TRBV7-9 to TRBJ2-1; D is unclear. CDR3 size: 11 residues. V lost 6 bases, J lost 9 bases, and 9 bases lay in between. Germline V gene data show CDR1 as SEHNR and CDR2 as FQNEAQ (reference sequence). The CDR3 loop reads CASRELVEQFF. For the CDR3, the DNA is TGTGCCAGCAGAGAGCTTGTTGAGCAGTTCTTC.